These 10 T cell receptor beta chains were sequenced from one sample in a study of OX40 agonist ivuxolimab in advanced cancers. The method was immunoSEQ multiplex PCR; TCRdb's version includes in-frame clones alone and lacks a portion of them. Here the sample spans some 90,000 clones, around 86% being singletons. Sequencing used CD4+ or CD8+ T cells sorted from blood, obtained in a trial of the OX40 agonist ivuxolimab. The receptors come from an adult with an advanced solid tumor such as melanoma, head and neck, liver or kidney cancer.

In its sample, this clone was seen once. The chain has TRBV4-2 and TRBJ1-3; TRBD1 agrees at 8 bases. The CDR3 is 15 amino acids. CDR1 and CDR2 (germline): LGHNA, YNFKEQ. After removal of 8 bases from V and 0 bases from J, the junction contained 6 bases not matched to a gene. CDR3 residues: CASGGQASSGNTIYF. In DNA, the CDR3 is TGTGCCAGCGGGGGACAGGCCAGCTCTGGAAACACCATATATTTT.

The rearrangement joins TRBV2 to TRBJ2-5, with D perhaps matching TRBD2 (7 bases). CDR3 size: 16 residues. CDR1 is SNHLY, CDR2 FYNNEI, per germline. Trimming shortened V by 7 bases and J by 0 bases, and 18 bases separated the two germline ends. The CDR3 region is CASIVGGAGYQETQYF. CDR3 bases: TGTGCCAGCATCGTGGGGGGGGCCGGTTACCAAGAGACCCAGTACTTC.

V usage is TRBV29-1 and J usage is TRBJ1-1; D gene unclear. This CDR3 has 11 residues. CDR1 and CDR2 (germline): SQVTM, ANQGSEA. The germline V and J ends were trimmed by 6 bases and 0 bases, with 5 bases remaining between them. The CDR3 loop reads CSVGLNTEAFF. The CDR3 coding sequence is TGCAGCGTGGGCCTGAACACTGAAGCTTTCTTT.

The chain is built from TRBV27 and TRBJ1-1; D possibly corresponds to TRBD1 (5 bases). CDR1 MNHEY and CDR2 SMNVEV come from the germline V gene (reference sequence). The CDR3 loop spans 14 amino acids. Trimming pared 7 bases from V and 5 bases from J, leaving 17 bases between. The CDR3 coding sequence is TGTGCCAGCAACGCTCCCGTCGGGGGTACTGAAGCTTTCTTT. Its translation: CASNAPVGGTEAFF.

In its sample, this clone was seen a few times. The CDR3 coding sequence is TGTGCCAGCAGCCCATCGGGACAGGGGGGTTCCTACGAGCAGTACTTC. This codes for CASSPSGQGGSYEQYF. The V and J genes are TRBV27 and TRBJ2-7, with TRBD1 identical over 11 bases. CDR3 length: 16 residues. Germline V gives CDR1 MNHEY, CDR2 SMNVEV (reference sequence). Trimming removed 6 bases from V and 1 base from J; junction bases left unmatched: 8.

V is TRBV7-2 and J is TRBJ1-1; D is unresolved. Per the germline V gene, CDR1 is SGHTA and CDR2 is FQGNSA. The CDR3 runs to 13 residues. Trimming left V 3 bases short and J 1 base short, with 6 bases between. For the CDR3, the DNA is TGTGCCAGCAGCTTGAATGGGAACACTGAAGCTTTCTTT. This translates into CASSLNGNTEAFF.

The chain employs TRBV6-5 and TRBJ1-2; 9 bases map to TRBD1. The J segment lost 4 bases and the V segment lost 0 bases, leaving 3 bases of the junction unmatched. This CDR3 spans 15 amino acids. Germline CDR1 reads MNHEY; CDR2 reads SVGAGI. In DNA, the CDR3 is TGTGCCAGCAGTTACTCCGACAGGGGGGGCTATGGCTACACCTTC. Amino acids: CASSYSDRGGYGYTF.

This chain's CDR3 is CSAGEKRGTNTGELFF. In nucleotides, the CDR3 is TGCAGCGCCGGGGAGAAGCGGGGGACGAACACCGGGGAGCTGTTTTTT. The gene calls are TRBV29-1 and TRBJ2-2, with 8 bases that match TRBD2. V shed 7 bases and J 0 bases; nucleotides not matched to a gene: 10. Per the germline V gene, CDR1 is SQVTM and CDR2 is ANQGSEA. CDR3 length equals 16 residues.

The chain combines TRBV6-1 with TRBJ1-5, with unresolved D. CDR1 and CDR2 (germline): MNHNS, SASEGT. The CDR3 covers 14 residues. V lost 2 bases, J lost 2 bases, and 7 bases lay in between. CDR3 region: CASSESGRNQPQHF. Written as DNA, the CDR3 is TGTGCCAGCAGTGAATCCGGACGCAATCAGCCCCAGCATTTT.

This chain uses TRBV2 with TRBJ2-3; tentatively, D is TRBD2 (7 bases). Per germline, CDR1 SNHLY and CDR2 FYNNEI. The length of the CDR3 is 15 residues. Trimming pared 6 bases from V and 4 bases from J, leaving 17 bases between. CDR3 residues: CASRKGGAHPDTQYF. DNA for the CDR3: TGTGCCAGCAGGAAGGGGGGGGCCCATCCAGATACGCAGTATTTT.